The sequence of this T cell receptor (beta chain) was determined in a study of blood T cell repertoires in COVID-19. Study as a whole: PBMCs, B-cell-depleted T cells, or T cells provided the cDNA or gDNA that made up the material.

There are a few counts of this clone. The CDR3 consists of 13 residues. Germline lookup yields CDR1 SNHLY and CDR2 FYNNEI. Deletions cut 0 bases from V and 6 bases from J, with 8 bases between. Repertoires were generated with immunoSEQ multiplex PCR, while TCRdb's copy carries only in-frame clones and drops some. Of about 110,000 clones in the sample, about 79% were seen once. This clonotype was obtained from an elderly woman with active or convalescent COVID-19. The chain is built from TRBV2 and TRBJ1-2; maybe TRBD1 (5 bases). The sample was peripheral blood. In DNA, the CDR3 is TGTGCCAGCAGTGAAGCAGGGGTGGATGGCTACACCTTC. Its translation is CASSEAGVDGYTF.